This T cell receptor (beta chain) originates from a study of blood T cells in healthy people across ages. Study-wide points: The fall in TCR beta diversity per million T cells was roughly linear with age.

The second PCR ran roughly 7 to 12 cycles with a sample-barcoded 5' primer and J-beta primers. TCRdb called the 5' RACE reads again in MiXCR, with one record for every CDR3 protein. The sample records some 690,000 distinct CDR3 sequences, 22% being singletons. In regard to this clonotype: Its specificity is not known.

V was cut by 1 base and J by 4 bases, with 14 bases left in between. Germline CDR1 reads DFQATT; CDR2 reads SNEGSKA (reference sequence). This CDR3 has 15 residues. J is TRBJ2-4 and V is TRBV20-1; D might be TRBD1 (5 bases). This clonotype originated in a man between 65 and 80 years old in good health. Sample: blood. The CDR3 protein is CSARVGVQTKNIQYF. CDR3 nucleotides: TGCAGTGCTAGAGTAGGGGTTCAAACAAAAAACATTCAGTACTTC.